This record covers a single TCR beta chain. These data originate in a study of shared clonotypes between healthy human individuals. Overall study: The donor group consisted of a couple of women and three men, aged 18 to 49.

Clones were sequenced by immunoSEQ multiplex PCR, and TCRdb holds only the in-frame ones, with some missing. This sample has about 330,000 clones, with around 87% found just once. V shed 6 bases and J shed 7 bases, with 21 bases lying between them. Per germline, CDR1 SNHLY and CDR2 FYNNEI. The CDR3 covers 15 residues. Sequenced input: memory CD8+ T cells sorted from blood. Subset specified: CD45RO+ cells pooled with CCR7-negative TemRA cells. The source of this sequence is a man aged 18-30 years in good health. The chain is built from TRBV2 and TRBJ1-1; D possibly corresponds to TRBD1 (6 bases). This chain's CDR3 is CASRLPQGPGSEAFF. DNA of the CDR3: TGTGCCAGCAGGCTCCCGCAGGGGCCTGGTAGTGAAGCTTTCTTT. Full variable domain (missing parts from reference TRBV2 and TRBJ1-1): EPEVTQTPSHQVTQMGQEVILRCVPISNHLYFYWYRQILGQKVEFLVSFYNNEISEKSEIFDDQFSVERPDGSNFTLKIRSTKLEDSAMYFCASRLPQGPGSEAFFGQGTRLTVV.